The 30 T cell receptor beta chains reported below all come from one sample, sequenced in a study of vaccination and CD4 T cells after COVID-19. Scientists ran DNA taken from cultured CD4+ T cells through the Oncomine TCR Beta short-read assay for sequencing. One entry per CDR3 protein results from TCRdb running MiXCR on the PCR reads. There are around 10,000 distinct CDR3 sequences in the sample; under 50% occur only once, and approximately 30% lies in the top ten. This sample's treatment: approximately 9-day PBMC culture with coronavirus spike peptide pools or control peptides (ViraFEST assay). Their antigens remain unidentified. Sequencing used CD4+ T cells from blood, cultured in vitro. The receptors stem from a human donor who had recovered from COVID-19.

V is TRBV11-3 and J is TRBJ2-7; unclear D gene. Germline assignment: CDR1 SGHNT and CDR2 YENEEA. CDR3 length: 14 residues. V was trimmed by 9 bases and J by 0 bases, leaving 15 bases between them. DNA for the CDR3: TGTGCCAGTACCTTTGGGGTCTCCTCCTACGAGCAGTACTTC. Protein product: CASTFGVSSYEQYF.

Only a few counts were recorded for this clonotype. V usage is TRBV2 and J usage is TRBJ1-6; D call uncertain. Germline V gene data show CDR1 as SNHLY and CDR2 as FYNNEI. V was trimmed by 0 bases and J by 8 bases, leaving 5 bases between them. This CDR3 has 13 amino acids. CDR3 sequence (DNA): TGTGCCAGCAGTGAAGCTCGGGATTCACCCCTCCACTTT. It specifies CASSEARDSPLHF. Drawing the rest from reference TRBV2 and TRBJ1-6, the complete variable domain is EPEVTQTPSHQVTQMGQEVILRCVPISNHLYFYWYRQILGQKVEFLVSFYNNEISEKSEIFDDQFSVERPDGSNFTLKIRSTKLEDSAMYFCASSEARDSPLHFGNGTRLTVT.

The V and J genes are TRBV5-1 and TRBJ1-3; weak D call: TRBD1 (5 bases). Germline-derived CDR1 and CDR2 are SGHRS and YFSETQ. This CDR3 comprises 15 residues. Trimming took 4 bases from V and 2 from J, leaving 13 bases between them. The CDR3 here is CASSTGTVTGNTIYF. The CDR3, as DNA: TGCGCCAGCAGCACCGGGACGGTTACTGGAAACACCATATATTTT.

This chain joins TRBV19 and TRBJ2-1, with 11 bases lining up with TRBD1. The CDR3 extends over 15 amino acids. The J segment lost 5 bases and the V segment lost 9 bases, leaving 9 bases of the junction unmatched. CDR1 is LNHDA, CDR2 SQIVND, per germline (reference sequence). DNA of the CDR3: TGTGCCAGCCAGTCCGGGACAGGGGGTAACAATGAGCAGTTCTTC. Translating it yields CASQSGTGGNNEQFF.

In this sample, this clonotype turned up a few times. The genes are TRBV6-1 and TRBJ2-7; possibly TRBD2 for D (5 bases). Trimming took off 7 bases at V and 0 bases at J, with 13 bases between the two ends. This CDR3 region has 14 residues. Germline lookup yields CDR1 MNHNS and CDR2 SASEGT. CDR3 protein: CASTRDMSSYEQYF. The CDR3 DNA follows: TGTGCCAGCACTCGGGATATGAGCTCCTACGAGCAGTACTTC.

There are a few counts of this clonotype. The V gene is TRBV19, the J gene TRBJ1-2; a weak D match, TRBD1 (6 bases). The CDR3 runs to 15 residues. Germline V gives CDR1 LNHDA, CDR2 SQIVND (reference sequence). Trimming stripped 3 bases from V and 4 bases from J, with 15 bases between. CDR3: CASSISGAGIYGYTF. The CDR3 DNA follows: TGTGCCAGTAGTATCTCGGGGGCTGGAATCTATGGCTACACCTTC.

This clonotype has only one observation. The rearrangement links TRBV2 to TRBJ1-2; a weak D match, TRBD1 (6 bases). Germline V gives CDR1 SNHLY, CDR2 FYNNEI. V lost 3 bases and J 2 bases, leaving 16 bases between the germline ends. This CDR3 is 16 amino acids long. In nucleotides, the CDR3 is TGTGCCAGCAGTGATCTCCCCGCCCAGGGGAACTATGGCTACACCTTC. Protein sequence: CASSDLPAQGNYGYTF.

The CDR3 bases are TGTGCTAGTGGGTGGGGCGAGACCCAGTACTTC. Residues: CASGWGETQYF. The V gene is TRBV12-5, the J gene TRBJ2-5, with D tentatively TRBD1 (5 bases). The V gene's germline CDR1 is LGHNT and CDR2 FRNRAP. V was clipped by 6 bases and J by 5 bases, with 7 bases between them. The CDR3 is 11 residues long.

The rearrangement uses TRBV20-1 and TRBJ2-2, with D tentatively TRBD1 (6 bases). The V end lost 4 bases, the J end lost 0 bases, and 9 bases lay between the germline ends. This CDR3 has 14 residues. Germline assignment: CDR1 DFQATT and CDR2 SNEGSKA (reference sequence). CDR3 coding DNA: TGCAGTGCTACCGGGACAACGAACACCGGGGAGCTGTTTTTT. Translation gives CSATGTTNTGELFF.

The V and J genes are TRBV20-1 and TRBJ2-2, with a tentative D call TRBD1 (6 bases). Germline V CDR1 and CDR2: DFQATT, SNEGSKA (reference sequence). This CDR3 spans 13 amino acids. V lost 5 bases, J lost 4 bases, and 11 bases lay in between. In DNA form, the CDR3 reads TGCAGTGCTCGTGAGGACAGCACCGGGGAGCTGTTTTTT. Its translation is CSAREDSTGELFF.

The V call is TRBV2, the J call TRBJ2-2; D is unresolved. The germline gives CDR1 SNHLY, CDR2 FYNNEI. Between the trimmed V and J ends, which lost 6 bases and 1 base, there was a span of 9 bases. The length of the CDR3 is 14 residues. The CDR3 reads CASSPTVNTGELFF. The DNA of the CDR3 is TGTGCCAGCAGCCCGACGGTGAACACCGGGGAGCTGTTTTTT.

V gene TRBV4-1 combines with J gene TRBJ1-2, with 12 bases identical to TRBD1. The V gene's germline CDR1 is MGHRA and CDR2 YSYEKL. CDR3 length equals 20 residues. The ends lost 1 base at V and 4 bases at J; junction bases unmatched: 16. This CDR3 reads CASSQGGSGTGGRGIYGYTF. As DNA, the CDR3 is TGCGCCAGCAGCCAAGGGGGTTCTGGGACAGGGGGCCGAGGGATCTATGGCTACACCTTC.

The V call is TRBV7-8, the J call TRBJ1-4; D is unclear. V lost 0 bases and J lost 4, with 3 bases in between. Germline V gene lookup returns CDR1 SGHVS and CDR2 FQNEAQ. CDR3 size: 13 residues. This CDR3 is CASSLAINEKLFF. The CDR3 bases are TGTGCCAGCAGCTTAGCCATTAATGAAAAACTGTTTTTT.

This clonotype was detected a few times. The chain is built from TRBV7-2 and TRBJ2-1; the D is unclear. Looked up from germline, CDR1 is SGHTA and CDR2 is FQGNSA. The ends were cut back, 2 bases at V and 3 bases at J, with 5 bases in the middle. This CDR3 is 13 amino acids long. As DNA, the CDR3 is TGTGCCAGCAGCTTAAGAGGCTACAATGAGCAGTTCTTC. Translating gives CASSLRGYNEQFF. Looking up the rest from reference TRBV7-2 and TRBJ2-1 gives the full variable domain: GAGVSQSPSNKVTEKGKDVELRCDPISGHTALYWYRQSLGQGLEFLIYFQGNSAPDKSGLPSDRFSAERTGGSVSTLTIQRTQQEDSAVYLCASSLRGYNEQFFGPGTRLTVL.

The chain uses TRBV6-2 or TRBV6-3 and TRBJ2-1; D is uncertain. Deletions cut 2 bases from V and 16 bases from J, with 21 bases between. CDR3 length: 14 amino acids. Germline V gives CDR1 MNHEY, CDR2 SVGEGT. In DNA form, the CDR3 reads TGTGCCAGCAGTTACAGTACGTTTGGTTCCCTTAGTTTCTTC. This sequence encodes CASSYSTFGSLSFF.

The rearrangement joins TRBV6-5 to TRBJ2-4; 9 bases map to TRBD1. The CDR3 length is 16 residues. V shed 4 bases, J shed 6 bases, and the junction held 10 bases outside the gene matches. Germline-derived CDR1 and CDR2 are MNHEY and SVGAGI. The CDR3 DNA is TGTGCCAGCAGTTTCAAAACCGGGACAGGGATAAACATTCAGTACTTC. Protein product: CASSFKTGTGINIQYF.

In this sample, this clonotype turned up a few times. V gene TRBV7-8 combines with J gene TRBJ2-3; D is uncertain. V lost 5 bases and J 6 bases, leaving 9 bases between the germline ends. The CDR3 is 12 residues long. Germline CDR1 SGHVS, CDR2 FQNEAQ. The chain's CDR3 is CASSPHHDTQYF. The CDR3 DNA reads TGTGCCAGCAGCCCTCACCATGATACGCAGTATTTT.

This clonotype has only a few counts. V is TRBV7-7 and J is TRBJ2-3; 12 bases are shared with TRBD2. The CDR3 extends over 14 amino acids. CDR1 and CDR2 (germline): SSHAT, FNYEAQ (reference sequence). V lost 5 bases and J lost 6; bases outside the gene matches: 3. Written as DNA, the CDR3 is TGTGCCAGCAGCCCCGGACTAGCGGGGGATACGCAGTATTTT. This translates into CASSPGLAGDTQYF.

In this sample, this clonotype turned up a few times. The V and J genes are TRBV10-1 and TRBJ1-2; D is uncertain. Trimming took 0 bases from V and 4 from J, leaving 3 bases between them. CDR1 and CDR2 from the germline V gene are WNHNN and SYGVQD (reference sequence). This CDR3 has 12 residues. CDR3 region: CASSESGYGYTF. As DNA, the CDR3 is TGCGCCAGCAGTGAGTCGGGCTATGGCTACACCTTC.

This clonotype appeared a single time. The chain joins TRBV18 to TRBJ2-1; D is undetermined. Trimming took off 3 bases at V and 5 bases at J, with 17 bases between the two ends. The CDR3 is 16 residues long. In germline, CDR1 is KGHSH, CDR2 LQKENI. The CDR3 bases are TGTGCCAGCTCACCCGGTAGAACACTTGCCCACAATGAGCAGTTCTTC. Encoded protein: CASSPGRTLAHNEQFF.

J is TRBJ1-2 and V is TRBV11-2; 7 positions match TRBD1. J gave up 7 bases and V 5 bases, and 13 bases lay outside the gene matches. Germline CDR1 is SGHAT and CDR2 is FQNNGV. CDR3 length equals 15 residues. The CDR3 DNA follows: TGTGCCAGCAGCGCCAGCTCGGGACAGCTCTCTGGCTACACCTTC. It codes for CASSASSGQLSGYTF.

This clonotype has just a few counts. CDR3 in DNA: TGTGCCAGCAGTTTAGGGACAGTTAGCACAGATACGCAGTATTTT. This codes for CASSLGTVSTDTQYF. The chain employs TRBV27 and TRBJ2-3; 7 bases are shared with TRBD1. V dropped 2 bases and J dropped 0; count of bases not matched to a gene: 2. The CDR3 totals 15 residues. Germline V gene data show CDR1 as MNHEY and CDR2 as SMNVEV (reference sequence).

The V gene is TRBV18, the J gene TRBJ2-3, with TRBD2 matching 10 bases. Germline V gene data show CDR1 as KGHSH and CDR2 as LQKENI. The CDR3 spans 14 residues. V was pared by 2 bases and J by 8 bases, with 4 bases of the junction left unmatched. Here the CDR3 DNA reads TGTGCCAGCTCACCAATCCTAGCGGGGGCTACGCAGTATTTT. It translates to CASSPILAGATQYF.

This chain uses TRBV7-2 with TRBJ2-7, with TRBD2 matching 10 bases. Losses at the gene ends were 3 bases for V and 3 bases for J; bases not matched to a gene: 8. This CDR3 has 16 amino acids. Germline CDR1 SGHTA, CDR2 FQGNSA. The CDR3 region has the DNA TGTGCCAGCAGCTTGGTCATGGCTAGCGGGGGCTACGAGCAGTACTTC. Translating gives CASSLVMASGGYEQYF.

This chain connects TRBV2 to TRBJ1-1; TRBD1 matches at 10 bases. The V gene's germline CDR1 is SNHLY and CDR2 FYNNEI. The CDR3 totals 15 residues. The V and J ends lost 3 bases and 4 bases, in that order; junction bases with no gene match: 5. CDR3 nucleotides: TGTGCCAGCAGTGATCTAGGACAGGGGGTCACTGAAGCTTTCTTT. Translating it yields CASSDLGQGVTEAFF.

The table lists this clonotype with a few counts. The chain carries TRBV20-1 and TRBJ2-5; 8 bases match TRBD1. This CDR3 is built from 12 residues. Germline CDR1 and CDR2: DFQATT and SNEGSKA (reference sequence). As DNA, the CDR3 is TGCAGCGCGGGGACAGGCCAAGAGACCCAGTACTTC. Translated: CSAGTGQETQYF.

This chain uses TRBV19 with TRBJ1-1; 9 nucleotides line up with TRBD1. The germline V gene has CDR1 LNHDA and CDR2 SQIVND (reference sequence). After removal of 7 bases from V and 7 bases from J, the junction contained 10 bases not matched to a gene. The CDR3 runs 14 residues. CDR3 amino acids: CASNPTGGAGEAFF. The CDR3 DNA is TGTGCCAGTAACCCAACAGGGGGCGCGGGTGAAGCTTTCTTT.

The chain links TRBV7-2 to TRBJ2-7, with D uncertain. Between the trimmed V and J ends, which lost 2 bases and 0 bases, there was a span of 8 bases. The CDR3 is 14 amino acids. Germline loops: CDR1 SGHTA, CDR2 FQGNSA. CDR3 bases: TGTGCCAGCAGCTTATGGCAGGCCTCCTACGAGCAGTACTTC. Residues: CASSLWQASYEQYF.

The sample holds a few counts of this clonotype. The J gene is TRBJ1-5, the V gene TRBV27; the D gene is possibly TRBD1 (5 bases). The V and J ends lost 2 bases and 3 bases respectively, with 8 bases between them. This CDR3 is built from 14 residues. Germline V gives CDR1 MNHEY, CDR2 SMNVEV (reference sequence). The chain's CDR3 is CASSLNGANQPQHF. CDR3 in DNA: TGTGCCAGCAGTTTAAACGGGGCCAATCAGCCCCAGCATTTT.

This chain joins TRBV27 and TRBJ2-1, with TRBD2 identical over 10 bases. The CDR3 contains 16 residues. The germline V gene has CDR1 MNHEY and CDR2 SMNVEV (reference sequence). Losses at the gene ends were 4 bases for V and 5 bases for J; bases not matched to a gene: 8. The CDR3 here is CASSSLGLAPNNEQFF. CDR3 in DNA: TGTGCCAGCAGTTCCCTGGGACTAGCGCCTAACAATGAGCAGTTCTTC.